This T cell receptor beta chain was sequenced during a study of cytomegalovirus exposure and HLA in healthy donors. The CDR3 is 14 residues long. V was cut by 4 bases and J by 5 bases, with 15 bases left in between. Looked up from germline, CDR1 is SQVTM and CDR2 is ANQGSEA. Overall study findings and caveats: A later analysis reported that several of the most significant clusters appeared to be linked to common viral pathogens, among them Epstein-Barr virus.

On this clone itself: Its antigen remains unidentified.

The study ran its PCR with 60 Vbeta and 13 Jbeta primers. Method: immunoSEQ multiplex PCR; TCRdb's copy keeps in-frame clones and lacks some. The data show approximately 130,000 clones, roughly 82% seen once. The sequenced sample consisted of PBMCs. The rearrangement uses TRBV29-1 and TRBJ1-5; D gene uncertain. The sequence was obtained from a man between 18 and 35 years old in good health and CMV-seropositive. The CDR3 region is CSVAEGGGDQPQHF. The CDR3 nucleotides read TGCAGCGTTGCGGAGGGAGGCGGAGATCAGCCCCAGCATTTT.